This T cell receptor (beta chain) was sequenced in a study of T-cell reconstitution after alpha-beta-depleted transplantation in children. Study outcomes and limitations: At around two months after transplant, the alpha-beta T cells were reportedly derived from several hundred expanded clones that came from non-depleted graft cells. Once a year had passed after transplant, T-cell counts and diversity came mostly from newly produced T cells.

Trimming shortened V by 3 bases and J by 9 bases, and 15 bases separated the two germline ends. CDR1 is MDHEN, CDR2 SYDVKM, per germline. The CDR3 runs 15 residues. This clonotype was seen many times. The antigen remains unidentified. Unique molecular identifiers were built into the TCRbeta library. TCRdb reprocessed the PCR reads via MiXCR and lists one record per CDR3 protein. Here the sample spans around 600,000 distinct CDR3 sequences, 23% being singletons. The genes are TRBV28 and TRBJ1-6, with a weak D call TRBD1 (5 bases). The starting material was PBMCs, mostly from graft donor cells, obtained 360 days after TCRalphabeta/CD19-depleted stem cell transplant. This receptor was obtained from a boy younger than two who had a stem cell transplant for acute myeloid leukemia, so the T cells may come from the graft donor. The chain's CDR3 is CASSLAQGIGSPLHF. As DNA, the CDR3 is TGTGCCAGCAGTTTGGCCCAGGGAATTGGTTCACCCCTCCACTTT.